The 9 T cell receptor beta chains in this list originate from one sample, sequenced in a study of shared clonotypes between healthy human individuals. Terminally differentiated effector memory CD45RA+ cells were excluded by CCR7 positive selection of CD45RO-negative cells. The method was immunoSEQ multiplex PCR; TCRdb's version includes in-frame clones alone and lacks a portion of them. The sample records hundreds of thousands of clones, around 96% being singletons. The sample was naive CD8+ T cells sorted from blood. The receptors derive from a woman in her thirties in good health.

This chain links TRBV28 with TRBJ2-7; D is uncertain. The CDR3 has 14 amino acids. The V gene lost 2 bases and the J gene lost 6 bases, with 14 bases spanning the gap. Germline CDR1 reads MDHEN; CDR2 reads SYDVKM. The CDR3 here is CASSLLFLLSEQYF. The CDR3 nucleotides are TGTGCCAGCAGTTTACTATTTCTTCTGAGCGAGCAGTACTTC.

The V and J genes are TRBV18 and TRBJ2-7, with D possibly TRBD2 on 6 matching bases. V was pared by 3 bases and J by 1 base, with 10 bases between. Per germline, CDR1 KGHSH and CDR2 LQKENI. The CDR3 extends over 14 amino acids. CDR3 nucleotide sequence: TGTGCCAGCTCACCCACGGGACTTTCCTACGAGCAGTACTTC. Amino acid sequence: CASSPTGLSYEQYF.

J is TRBJ2-7 and V is TRBV19; 7 nucleotides align to TRBD2. The germline V gene has CDR1 LNHDA and CDR2 SQIVND (reference sequence). J lost 4 bases, V lost 3 bases, and 6 bases had no gene match. The CDR3 totals 14 residues. The CDR3 sequence: CASSIRERGYEQYF. The CDR3 bases are TGTGCCAGTAGTATTCGGGAGCGGGGTTACGAGCAGTACTTC.

CDR3 amino acids: CASSKPQNTGELFF. The CDR3 DNA follows: TGTGCCAGCAGTAAACCACAGAACACCGGGGAGCTGTTTTTT. V usage is TRBV6-5 and J usage is TRBJ2-2; D gene unclear. This CDR3 region has 14 residues. The germline CDR1 and CDR2 sequences are MNHEY and SVGAGI. Deletions cut 5 bases from V and 1 base from J, with 8 bases between.

This clone showed up just a few times. The rearrangement links TRBV4-1 to TRBJ1-1; the match to TRBD1 covers 7 bases. This CDR3 is built from 13 residues. Germline CDR1 MGHRA, CDR2 YSYEKL. After removal of 8 bases from V and 2 bases from J, the junction contained 5 bases not matched to a gene. The CDR3 loop is CASGYRGNTEAFF. The CDR3 DNA reads TGCGCCAGCGGATACAGGGGAAACACTGAAGCTTTCTTT.

A single count supports this clone. The V and J genes are TRBV5-1 and TRBJ2-7; no clear D gene. The germline gives CDR1 SGHRS, CDR2 YFSETQ. There are 15 residues in the CDR3. With 0 bases removed from V and 2 bases from J, the gap between germline ends came to 12 bases. CDR3 loop: CASSLDSEPPYEQYF. CDR3 DNA sequence: TGCGCCAGCAGCTTGGATTCCGAGCCCCCCTACGAGCAGTACTTC.

This CDR3 is CASSLLAGGPAEQFF. CDR3 nucleotides: TGTGCCAGCAGCTTACTAGCGGGAGGGCCGGCTGAGCAGTTCTTC. The chain carries TRBV5-4 and TRBJ2-1, with 13 bases fitting TRBD2. In germline, CDR1 is SGHNT, CDR2 YYREEE (reference sequence). Unmatched junction bases numbered 5, after V lost 2 bases and J lost 9 bases. This CDR3 spans 15 amino acids.

This clone was detected once. The chain combines TRBV25-1 with TRBJ2-1; no firm D call. CDR1 and CDR2 (germline): MGHDK, SYGVNS. V was shortened by 3 bases and J by 4 bases, with 19 bases between the two germline ends. There are 17 residues in the CDR3. The CDR3 region has the DNA TGTGCCAGCAGTGACTATTCAAGGCTGGCAGATTACAATGAGCAGTTCTTC. Its protein product is CASSDYSRLADYNEQFF. The complete variable domain, with remaining parts taken from reference TRBV25-1 and TRBJ2-1, reads EADIYQTPRYLVIGTGKKITLECSQTMGHDKMYWYQQDPGMELHLIHYSYGVNSTEKGDLSSESTVSRIRTEHFPLTLESARPSHTSQYLCASSDYSRLADYNEQFFGPGTRLTVL.

The J gene is TRBJ1-4, the V gene TRBV2; 7 nucleotides align to TRBD1. This CDR3 region has 14 residues. V trimming: 8 bases; J trimming: 2 bases; junction bases outside the gene matches: 5. The germline CDR1 and CDR2 sequences are SNHLY and FYNNEI. The CDR3 nucleotides read TGTGCCAGCGGGGGACAGAATACTAATGAAAAACTGTTTTTT. The encoded protein is CASGGQNTNEKLFF. Full variable domain (remainder filled in from reference TRBV2 and TRBJ1-4): EPEVTQTPSHQVTQMGQEVILRCVPISNHLYFYWYRQILGQKVEFLVSFYNNEISEKSEIFDDQFSVERPDGSNFTLKIRSTKLEDSAMYFCASGGQNTNEKLFFGSGTQLSVL.